Presented here are 30 T cell receptor beta chains from one specimen sequenced in a study of glioma-infiltrating T cells after dendritic cell vaccination. Repertoires were generated with immunoSEQ multiplex PCR, while TCRdb's copy carries only in-frame clones and drops some. The sample has approximately 99,000 clones; approximately 80% are singletons. Time point meaning: after dendritic cell vaccination, including at tumor progression/relapse. Here the sequenced sample was blood, taken after dendritic cell vaccination. These receptors all come from a human donor with glioblastoma.

The chain carries TRBV27 and TRBJ1-6; unclear D gene. There are 12 residues in the CDR3. The germline gives CDR1 MNHEY, CDR2 SMNVEV (reference sequence). Trimming took off 8 bases at V and 10 bases at J, with 12 bases between the two ends. DNA of the CDR3: TGTGCCAGCCTCTTACAGTACTCACCCCTCCACTTT. This translates into CASLLQYSPLHF.

This sequence joins TRBV2 and TRBJ1-4; 9 bases align to TRBD1. The CDR3 length is 14 residues. Germline trimming cut 6 bases from V and 7 bases from J; bases unmatched to any gene: 6. Germline assignment: CDR1 SNHLY and CDR2 FYNNEI. The CDR3 DNA follows: TGTGCCAGCAGCTGGACAGGGGAGGCTGAAAAACTGTTTTTT. Amino acid sequence: CASSWTGEAEKLFF. Full variable domain (outside the CDR3, taken from reference TRBV2 and TRBJ1-4): EPEVTQTPSHQVTQMGQEVILRCVPISNHLYFYWYRQILGQKVEFLVSFYNNEISEKSEIFDDQFSVERPDGSNFTLKIRSTKLEDSAMYFCASSWTGEAEKLFFGSGTQLSVL.

The chain recombines TRBV15 with TRBJ1-6, with TRBD1 identical over 7 bases. The V and J ends lost 6 bases and 6 bases, in that order; junction bases with no gene match: 5. The CDR3 is 14 amino acids. The germline CDR1 and CDR2 sequences are LNHNV and YYDKDF (reference sequence). The CDR3 sequence is CATRGGQINSPLHF. CDR3 bases: TGTGCCACCAGAGGGGGACAGATTAATTCACCCCTCCACTTT. The whole variable domain, filled in from reference TRBV15 and TRBJ1-6, reads DAMVIQNPRYQVTQFGKPVTLSCSQTLNHNVMYWYQQKSSQAPKLLFHYYDKDFNNEADTPDNFQSRRPNTSFCFLDIRSPGLGDTAMYLCATRGGQINSPLHFGNGTRLTVT.

The chain has TRBV5-1 and TRBJ2-7; 11 bases fit TRBD2. Germline V gene lookup returns CDR1 SGHRS and CDR2 YFSETQ. The CDR3 extends over 15 amino acids. J was trimmed by 5 bases and V by 3 bases; bases with no gene match: 7. The CDR3 reads CASSSLAGGPNEQYF. The DNA of the CDR3 is TGCGCCAGCAGCTCCTTAGCGGGAGGGCCTAACGAGCAGTACTTC. The full variable domain, in which reference TRBV5-1 and TRBJ2-7 provide the parts outside the CDR3, is KAGVTQTPRYLIKTRGQQVTLSCSPISGHRSVSWYQQTPGQGLQFLFEYFSETQRNKGNFPGRFSGRQFSNSRSEMNVSTLELGDSALYLCASSSLAGGPNEQYFGPGTRLTVT.

The chain employs TRBV7-9 and TRBJ1-1; D is undetermined. The germline V gene encodes CDR1 SEHNR and CDR2 FQNEAQ (reference sequence). The ends were cut back, 2 bases at V and 7 bases at J, with 11 bases in the middle. The CDR3 runs to 13 residues. The CDR3 sequence: CASSLSPRSEAFF. The CDR3 DNA is TGTGCCAGCAGCTTATCCCCCCGGAGTGAAGCTTTCTTT.

V usage is TRBV11-3 and J usage is TRBJ1-5, with 8 bases that match TRBD1. The V segment lost 5 bases and the J segment 4 bases; nucleotides outside the gene matches: 7. The germline V gene has CDR1 SGHNT and CDR2 YENEEA. The CDR3 consists of 15 residues. DNA for the CDR3: TGTGCCAGCAGCCCCACGACAGGGGAGAATCAGCCCCAGCATTTT. This translates into CASSPTTGENQPQHF.

The rearrangement joins TRBV19 to TRBJ2-7; TRBD2 aligns across 11 bases. The CDR3 runs 15 residues. Germline V gene sequence: CDR1 LNHDA, CDR2 SQIVND (reference sequence). The junction had 8 bases not matched to a gene; V was cut back by 5 bases and J by 5 bases. The DNA for the CDR3 is TGTGCCAGTAGTCCATCGGGACTAGCGGAGCACGAGCAGTACTTC. This sequence encodes CASSPSGLAEHEQYF. The full variable domain, rest sourced from reference TRBV19 and TRBJ2-7, is DGGITQSPKYLFRKEGQNVTLSCEQNLNHDAMYWYRQDPGQGLRLIYYSQIVNDFQKGDIAEGYSVSREKKESFPLTVTSAQKNPTAFYLCASSPSGLAEHEQYFGPGTRLTVT.

This sequence joins TRBV9 and TRBJ2-1; the D gene is possibly TRBD2 (6 bases). Trimming removed 0 bases at V and 9 bases at J, with 13 bases between. This CDR3 contains 14 residues. The V gene's germline CDR1 is SGDLS and CDR2 YYNGEE. For the CDR3, the DNA is TGTGCCAGCAGCGTAGCTACGGGACTGCGTGAGCAGTTCTTC. Translating gives CASSVATGLREQFF.

The chain employs TRBV6-4 and TRBJ1-1; 9 nucleotides line up with TRBD1. This CDR3 region has 13 residues. J lost 7 bases, V lost 2 bases, and 2 bases had no gene match. Per germline, CDR1 MRHNA and CDR2 SNTAGT. The CDR3 protein is CASSDRDRVEAFF. CDR3 DNA sequence: TGTGCCAGCAGTGACCGGGACAGGGTTGAAGCTTTCTTT.

The rearrangement uses TRBV27 and TRBJ1-2; D is ambiguous. Trimming shortened V by 6 bases and J by 4 bases, and 15 bases separated the two germline ends. This CDR3 has 14 amino acids. Germline CDR1 and CDR2: MNHEY and SMNVEV (reference sequence). The CDR3 loop is CASRPAGGLYGYTF. The CDR3 DNA reads as TGTGCCAGCAGGCCGGCGGGCGGACTCTATGGCTACACCTTC.

This sequence joins TRBV6-5 and TRBJ2-1, with D possibly being TRBD2 (5 bases). This CDR3 is built from 11 residues. V shed 6 bases and J shed 9 bases, with 9 bases lying between them. CDR1 is MNHEY and CDR2 is SVGAGI in the germline V gene. The CDR3 loop is CASSRGGEQFF. In DNA, the CDR3 is TGTGCCAGCAGCCGGGGTGGTGAGCAGTTCTTC.

The chain has TRBV5-1 and TRBJ2-2, with TRBD1 matching over 9 bases. Germline CDR1 SGHRS, CDR2 YFSETQ. The CDR3 is made up of 17 amino acids. The junction had 9 bases not matched to a gene; V was cut back by 2 bases and J by 4 bases. The CDR3 region is CASSFLRQGEGTGELFF. The DNA of the CDR3 is TGCGCCAGCAGCTTCCTCCGACAGGGGGAGGGCACCGGGGAGCTGTTTTTT. The variable domain in full, with the rest retrieved from reference TRBV5-1 and TRBJ2-2, is KAGVTQTPRYLIKTRGQQVTLSCSPISGHRSVSWYQQTPGQGLQFLFEYFSETQRNKGNFPGRFSGRQFSNSRSEMNVSTLELGDSALYLCASSFLRQGEGTGELFFGEGSRLTVL.

This sequence joins TRBV5-6 and TRBJ2-3; possible D gene TRBD1, 6 bases. The V end lost 4 bases, the J end lost 0 bases, and 18 bases lay between the germline ends. The CDR3 has 17 residues. From germline, CDR1 is SGHDT and CDR2 YYEEEE. The CDR3 DNA sequence: TGTGCCAGCAGCCCGGACAGCGACGACCTGAGCACAGATACGCAGTATTTT. Its translation is CASSPDSDDLSTDTQYF.

This clone has a single count. This rearrangement joins TRBV30 to TRBJ2-3; 9 bases match TRBD2. The germline V gene has CDR1 GTSNPN and CDR2 SVGIG (reference sequence). The CDR3 consists of 16 residues. J lost 5 bases, V lost 0 bases, and 9 bases had no gene match. The CDR3 loop reads CAWSVRAGGRGDTQYF. CDR3 sequence (DNA): TGTGCCTGGAGTGTACGGGCGGGGGGGCGTGGAGATACGCAGTATTTT.

The chain couples TRBV12-5 to TRBJ1-1; 12 nucleotides agree with TRBD1. The J segment lost 2 bases and the V segment lost 6 bases, leaving 4 bases of the junction unmatched. The CDR3 sequence is 15 residues long. From germline, CDR1 is LGHNT and CDR2 FRNRAP. The CDR3 sequence is CASGQGQGANTEAFF. Here the CDR3 DNA reads TGTGCTAGTGGACAGGGACAGGGGGCTAACACTGAAGCTTTCTTT.

The gene calls are TRBV28 and TRBJ2-7, with TRBD2 as a possible D gene (6 bases). The CDR3 is 15 residues long. The V gene lost 3 bases and the J gene lost 5 bases, with 17 bases spanning the gap. Germline V gene lookup returns CDR1 MDHEN and CDR2 SYDVKM. The DNA for the CDR3 is TGTGCCAGCAGTTTGGTTGAGCGGGCCCTCAACGAGCAGTACTTC. This gives the protein CASSLVERALNEQYF.

In its sample, this clone was seen a few times. V and J are TRBV5-1 and TRBJ2-7; the match to TRBD1 covers 11 bases. Germline values: CDR1 SGHRS, CDR2 YFSETQ. The CDR3 is 19 amino acids. Losses at the gene ends were 4 bases for V and 3 bases for J; bases not matched to a gene: 18. The CDR3 region has the DNA TGCGCCAGCAGCGTGAGCCGGGACAGGGGGTTTGCTTTGGGCTACGAGCAGTACTTC. Protein sequence: CASSVSRDRGFALGYEQYF.

The V call is TRBV11-3, the J call TRBJ2-1, with a possible D match to TRBD1 (5 bases). With 5 bases removed from V and 10 bases from J, the gap between germline ends came to 15 bases. The CDR3 has 13 residues. Germline CDR1 reads SGHNT; CDR2 reads YENEEA. Here the CDR3 reads CASSLGPYREQFF. In DNA form, the CDR3 reads TGTGCCAGCAGCCTCGGCCCTTACAGGGAGCAGTTCTTC.

This clone was seen a few times. The chain combines TRBV2 with TRBJ1-6, with D hard to call. The CDR3 spans 17 residues. Germline V gives CDR1 SNHLY, CDR2 FYNNEI. Trimming took 6 bases from V and 1 from J, leaving 16 bases between them. CDR3 coding DNA: TGTGCCAGCAGGTCGTATCGGGTGAGGTCCTATAATTCACCCCTCCACTTT. Its protein is CASRSYRVRSYNSPLHF.

The chain combines TRBV6-1 with TRBJ2-1; 13 bases match TRBD2. This CDR3 contains 14 residues. V lost 7 bases, J lost 6 bases, and 3 bases stayed unmatched. The germline gives CDR1 MNHNS, CDR2 SASEGT. The CDR3 loop is CASTGLAGSNEQFF. The CDR3 DNA reads TGTGCCAGCACGGGACTAGCGGGGTCCAATGAGCAGTTCTTC.

The rearrangement joins TRBV18 to TRBJ1-1; D gene ambiguous. The V gene lost 4 bases and the J gene lost 2 bases, with 11 bases spanning the gap. Germline values: CDR1 KGHSH, CDR2 LQKENI. CDR3 length: 14 amino acids. The CDR3 region is CASSRPGSNTEAFF. The CDR3 DNA sequence: TGTGCCAGCTCACGTCCGGGATCTAACACTGAAGCTTTCTTT.

The gene calls are TRBV28 and TRBJ1-2; D may be TRBD1 (6 bases). CDR1 and CDR2 from the germline V gene are MDHEN and SYDVKM. V was cut by 6 bases and J by 3 bases, with 11 bases left in between. The CDR3 has 13 amino acids. CDR3 in amino acids: CASRPTGYYGYTF. CDR3 DNA sequence: TGTGCCAGCAGGCCTACAGGGTACTATGGCTACACCTTC.

J is TRBJ1-2 and V is TRBV28; TRBD1 matches at 12 bases. Germline loops: CDR1 MDHEN, CDR2 SYDVKM. The J segment lost 7 bases and the V segment lost 6 bases, leaving 3 bases of the junction unmatched. The CDR3 is made up of 13 amino acids. The CDR3 DNA reads as TGTGCCAGCAGGGGACAGGGGGCGCGTGGCTACACCTTC. Its protein is CASRGQGARGYTF.

The chain recombines TRBV4-2 with TRBJ2-7; TRBD2 matches 9 bases. This CDR3 spans 15 amino acids. V trimming: 4 bases; J trimming: 0 bases; junction bases outside the gene matches: 4. CDR1 and CDR2 from the germline V gene are LGHNA and YNFKEQ. The DNA for the CDR3 is TGTGCCAGCAGCCCAGGACTAGCGTTCTCCTACGAGCAGTACTTC. It yields the protein CASSPGLAFSYEQYF.

The chain links TRBV10-1 to TRBJ2-1; no clear D. V lost 1 base and J lost 10, with 11 bases in between. The CDR3 runs 13 residues. CDR1 is WNHNN, CDR2 SYGVQD, per germline (reference sequence). The CDR3 loop reads CASSELVVREQFF. Written as DNA, the CDR3 is TGCGCCAGCAGTGAGTTGGTAGTTCGGGAGCAGTTCTTC.

This CDR3 is CASRRTARNSPLHF. CDR3 DNA: TGTGCCAGCAGGAGGACTGCTAGGAATTCACCCCTCCACTTT. J is TRBJ1-6 and V is TRBV2, with D unresolved. Germline CDR1 is SNHLY and CDR2 is FYNNEI. CDR3 length: 14 amino acids. V gave up 6 bases and J gave up 7 bases, with 13 bases separating them.

V and J are TRBV9 and TRBJ2-2, with 7 bases identical to TRBD2. In germline, CDR1 is SGDLS, CDR2 YYNGEE. With V trimmed by 0 bases and J by 6 bases, 5 bases remained unmatched. CDR3 length: 15 amino acids. DNA of the CDR3: TGTGCCAGCAGCGTAGGGGAGGGGTCCGCCGGGGAGCTGTTTTTT. Translation gives CASSVGEGSAGELFF.

This clone was counted only a few times. The chain links TRBV29-1 to TRBJ1-1, with D unresolved. CDR3 length: 14 residues. The germline V gene has CDR1 SQVTM and CDR2 ANQGSEA. V was shortened by 4 bases and J by 0 bases, with 12 bases between the two germline ends. The CDR3 coding sequence is TGCAGCGTTGGGATGGCGGGGATGAACACTGAAGCTTTCTTT. It encodes CSVGMAGMNTEAFF. The full variable domain, with the rest looked up from reference TRBV29-1 and TRBJ1-1, is SAVISQKPSRDICQRGTSLTIQCQVDSQVTMMFWYRQQPGQSLTLIATANQGSEATYESGFVIDKFPISRPNLTFSTLTVSNMSPEDSSIYLCSVGMAGMNTEAFFGQGTRLTVV.

On this clone itself: An end of the junction does not agree with germline; a read error may underlie this. The J gene is TRBJ2-7, the V gene TRBV5-6, with D hard to call. The CDR3 has 11 residues. Germline lookup yields CDR1 SGHDT and CDR2 YYEEEE. This chain's CDR3 is CASSLRPASDF. DNA for the CDR3: TGTGCCAGCAGCTTGCGGCCAGCGTCTGATTTC.

The rearrangement joins TRBV6-5 to TRBJ2-7; 11 bases line up with TRBD2. Germline loops: CDR1 MNHEY, CDR2 SVGAGI. This CDR3 is built from 14 residues. Trimming at V came to 6 bases and at J to 3 bases, leaving 4 bases not matched to a gene. CDR3 sequence: CASSSGTSGYEQYF. CDR3 bases: TGTGCCAGCAGCTCTGGGACTAGCGGCTACGAGCAGTACTTC.